Detailed here is one T cell receptor beta chain. V shed 3 bases and J 10 bases; nucleotides not matched to a gene: 9. This CDR3 is 14 amino acids long. Germline loops: CDR1 LGHDT, CDR2 YNNKEL (reference sequence). The data derive from a study of blood T cell repertoires in COVID-19. Study at large: Collection of acute and convalescent COVID-19 samples took place in the United States, Italy and Spain. T cells, B-cell-depleted T cells, or PBMCs provided the cDNA or gDNA that served as material.

Seattle cases were enrolled at active infection and followed longitudinally. In the source study's methods: Cell counts per sample came from amplifying reference gene primers. The protocol was immunoSEQ multiplex PCR, while the TCRdb copy is restricted to in-frame clones and leaves out a portion. V, J and clone size reflect that table, while D and trimming were determined from the DNA. Among approximately 350,000 clones listed, around nine tenths were seen once. The chain combines TRBV3-1 (or the pseudogene TRBV3-2) with TRBJ2-1, with TRBD2 matching 7 bases. Sequences were obtained from peripheral blood. This clonotype was sampled from a woman in her 70s with COVID-19, enrolled during active disease. CDR3 bases: TGTGCCAGCAGCCAGTGGGGGGGAGGTGGCGAGCAGTTCTTC. Protein: CASSQWGGGGEQFF.